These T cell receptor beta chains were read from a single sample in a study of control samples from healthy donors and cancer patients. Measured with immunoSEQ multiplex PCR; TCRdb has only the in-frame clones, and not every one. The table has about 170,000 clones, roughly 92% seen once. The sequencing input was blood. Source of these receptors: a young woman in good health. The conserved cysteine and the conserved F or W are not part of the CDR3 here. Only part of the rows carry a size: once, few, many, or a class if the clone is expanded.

SPIRDLDTEAF | TRBV29-1 | .
ASSLAGGPHNEQF | TRBV28 | .
ASSPSGQGRLGYGYT | TRBV28 | .
SVERDPTDTQY | TRBV29-1 | .
ASSSLNPGYGYT | TRBV7-9 | .
ASSQAKNNEQF | TRBV4-3 | .
ASSYGPRSAYGYT | TRBV6-5 | .
ASSKHNQPQH | TRBV5-8 | .
ASSLGGYEQY | TRBV5-5 | .
ASSLGLRDSPLH | TRBV5-1 | once
ASSLVAGANYGYT | TRBV5-4 | few
ASSIITGHNYGYT | TRBV19 | .
ASSPGGSGPSYNEQF | TRBV9 | once
ASSNRGRNDSPLH | TRBV5-1 | .
ASSPPPTGAYSGNTIY | TRBV21-1 | .
TSSQDPRSAFTEAF | TRBV1 | .
ASTVEQMNTEAF | TRBV28 | once
ASSIVIGLARERTNTGELF | TRBV19 | .
ASSPLVVSGAYEQY | TRBV5-1 | .
ASSPEGVSTEAF | TRBV28 | .
ASSYSPRLTEKLF | TRBV6-5 | .
ASTKTGYSSYNSPLH | TRBV28 | .
ASSLNRVGTGELF | TRBV7-9 | once
ASRRIYSGNTIY | TRBV5-1 | .
ASSPRDGRFGSGANVLT | TRBV4-3 | .
ASSEGREYGYT | TRBV2 | .
ASSEEIQETQY | TRBV10-1 | .
ASTEGQRLLGAF | TRBV2 | once
ASSLGTVQPQH | TRBV6-5 | .
ASSQDQAVGYT | TRBV4-2 | few
ASSQARTAKSGYT | TRBV14 | .
ASSLNDGEQY | TRBV28 | once
ASSRGTEAF | TRBV3-1/TRBV3-2 | .
ASSYATSNSNQPQH | TRBV6-2/TRBV6-3 | .
ASSESGGGETQY | TRBV7-3 | .
ASSRGQLPRMAPLH | TRBV19 | .
ASSRSGQGGGYT | TRBV6-2/TRBV6-3 | .
ASSLETGWDTEAF | TRBV7-8 | .
ASSQARAGTNTGELF | TRBV4-2 | once
ASRAGTGNEKLF | TRBV2 | .
ASSGGLQGGTQY | TRBV9 | .
ASTASGNSNQPQH | TRBV27 | .
ASSESMGGEQY | TRBV10-1 | .
ASSYSRGDTQY | TRBV6-2/TRBV6-3 | .
ASSHLRKAGRLDEQF | TRBV28 | .
ASSFSADTQY | TRBV27 | .
ASSLTGGGDTEAF | TRBV11-2 | .
ATSDPSTGTSGRASYNEQF | TRBV24-1 | .
ASSSGLAGGYEQY | TRBV11-2 | .
ASSYSTTEAF | TRBV6-5 | once
ASSFGLANEQF | TRBV12-3/TRBV12-4 | .
ASSGQGQETQY | TRBV7-2 | .
ASSPDRYQETQY | TRBV5-1 | once
ASSSTGLSPPTYEQY | TRBV13 | few
ASSLWRWFGGEGTGELF | TRBV27 | .
ASSIQGKVSPLH | TRBV6-6 | .
ASSLDKGKAF | TRBV11-2 | once
ASSSSVDTQY | TRBV28 | .
ATSRGRGHTEAF | TRBV15 | .
ATSRLDRGPSRGGYT | TRBV15 | .